The T cell receptor beta chain under discussion was sequenced for a study of blood T cell repertoires in COVID-19. On the study more broadly: Both acute and convalescent COVID-19 samples were obtained from the United States, Italy and Spain. T cells, B-cell-depleted T cells, or PBMCs provided the cDNA or gDNA that served as material.

The study counted Cohort 3 donors as recovered given two negative PCRs, clearance, or symptom resolution. The protocol was immunoSEQ multiplex PCR, while the TCRdb copy is restricted to in-frame clones and leaves out a portion. The repertoire includes fewer than 250,000 clones, roughly 83% of them detected once, and around 3.5% sits in the top ten. Germline V gene lookup returns CDR1 SGHNT and CDR2 YENEEA. V gave up 5 bases and J gave up 4 bases; unmatched junction bases: 12. CDR3 length: 18 residues. The clonotype originates from a woman aged 30 to 39 who had recovered from COVID-19. The rearrangement links TRBV11-3 to TRBJ2-1; TRBD2 matches at 12 bases. The sample was PBMCs or T cells enriched from blood (not recorded which). The CDR3 region is CASSHPTSGGTGYNEQFF. CDR3 nucleotides: TGTGCCAGCAGCCACCCGACTAGCGGGGGAACGGGATACAATGAGCAGTTCTTC.